A single sample gave rise to the 20 T cell receptor beta chains below, sequenced in a study of metastatic and nonmetastatic thyroid tumors. All patients were untreated before thyroid surgery. With MiXCR, TCRdb reprocessed the PCR reads. The sample lists around 20,000 clones; about a quarter were seen once. Sequencing was carried out using blood. These TCRs come from a female donor with papillary thyroid cancer or a benign thyroid nodule (not recorded which). Some clones in this sample may be carry-over from other donors' samples.

This clone occurred a few times. The chain couples TRBV6-1 to TRBJ2-7, with TRBD1 matching over 9 bases. The germline V gene has CDR1 MNHNS and CDR2 SASEGT. The V gene end was trimmed by 1 base and the J gene end by 4 bases; junction bases not matched to a gene: 5. The CDR3 extends over 15 amino acids. CDR3 bases: TGTGCCAGCAGTGAAGAAATACAGGGGGCATACGAGCAGTACTTC. It encodes CASSEEIQGAYEQYF.

The chain carries TRBV20-1 and TRBJ1-5, with 7 nucleotides matching TRBD1. V shed 6 bases, J shed 4 bases, and the junction held 9 bases outside the gene matches. CDR1 is DFQATT, CDR2 SNEGSKA, per germline (reference sequence). This CDR3 contains 14 residues. This chain's CDR3 is CSAEEGQKNQPQHF. Here the CDR3 DNA reads TGCAGTGCCGAGGAGGGACAGAAAAATCAGCCCCAGCATTTT.

The table lists this clone with many counts. The chain is built from TRBV7-3 and TRBJ2-1; the D is unclear. Trimming removed 5 bases at V and 0 bases at J, with 8 bases between. Germline lookup yields CDR1 SGHTA and CDR2 FQGTGA. CDR3 length equals 14 residues. The CDR3 is CASSPDGSYNEQFF. The CDR3 region has the DNA TGTGCCAGCAGCCCCGACGGCTCCTACAATGAGCAGTTCTTC.

This chain uses TRBV12-3 or TRBV12-4 with TRBJ2-7; D may be TRBD2 (7 bases). The CDR3 contains 16 residues. V was shortened by 2 bases and J by 7 bases, with 21 bases between the two germline ends. For the CDR3, the DNA is TGTGCCAGCAGTTTAAAAGGGTGGGGGGGGCTCCAAGAGCAGTACTTC. Translating it yields CASSLKGWGGLQEQYF.

This clone showed up many times. The V and J genes are TRBV3-1 and TRBJ1-2; D is unclear. V gave up 1 base and J gave up 2 bases, with 5 bases separating them. This CDR3 has 13 amino acids. Germline V CDR1 and CDR2: LGHDT, YNNKEL (reference sequence). Written as DNA, the CDR3 is TGTGCCAGCAGCCAAGGAGGGAACTATGGCTACACCTTC. This codes for CASSQGGNYGYTF.

V usage is TRBV20-1 and J usage is TRBJ1-5; no firm D call. Germline loops: CDR1 DFQATT, CDR2 SNEGSKA (reference sequence). V lost 6 bases to trimming and J lost 1 base, with 13 bases between them. The CDR3 is made up of 14 amino acids. CDR3 bases: TGCAGTGCCTCCCATATTGTAAGCAATCAGCCCCAGCATTTT. Protein sequence: CSASHIVSNQPQHF.

With regard to this clone: Mismatch with germline at one junction end may stem from a read error. This chain uses TRBV7-9 with TRBJ1-1; D might be TRBD1 (5 bases). The CDR3 has 14 residues. Germline CDR1 SEHNR, CDR2 FQNEAQ (reference sequence). The CDR3 reads CASIANRQSTQAFF. CDR3 bases: TGTGCCAGCATCGCCAACAGGCAGTCCACTCAAGCTTTCTTT. Looking up the rest from reference TRBV7-9 and TRBJ1-1 gives the full variable domain: DTGVSQNPRHKITKRGQNVTFRCDPISEHNRLYWYRQTLGQGPEFLTYFQNEAQLEKSRLLSDRFSAERPKGSFSTLEIQRTEQGDSAMYLCASIANRQSTQAFFGQGTRLTVV.

Notes on this clone: A junction boundary mismatches the germline segment, possibly from a read error. The chain recombines TRBV27 with TRBJ2-6, with D possibly matching TRBD2 (6 bases). CDR3 size: 15 residues. In germline, CDR1 is MNHEY, CDR2 SMNVEV (reference sequence). The CDR3: CVSRPGGSGDNVLTF. The CDR3 nucleotides are TGTGTCAGCAGACCCGGGGGATCTGGGGACAACGTCCTGACTTTC.

This chain uses TRBV19 with TRBJ1-2; 7 positions match TRBD1. CDR1 and CDR2 (germline): LNHDA, SQIVND (reference sequence). The V segment lost 7 bases and the J segment 14 bases; nucleotides outside the gene matches: 16. The CDR3 consists of 13 residues. The CDR3 DNA reads as TGTGCCAGTACTTCAGGGAGGTATCGGGGACAGACCTTC. Protein product: CASTSGRYRGQTF.

This clone appeared many times. The gene calls are TRBV20-1 and TRBJ1-1, with D possibly being TRBD1 (5 bases). Germline-derived CDR1 and CDR2 are DFQATT and SNEGSKA (reference sequence). The CDR3 length is 14 residues. The V gene lost 2 bases and the J gene lost 3 bases, with 13 bases spanning the gap. In DNA form, the CDR3 reads TGCAGTGCTAGAACCCCAGGGAGGGACACTGAAGCTTTCTTT. Its protein is CSARTPGRDTEAFF.

The chain combines TRBV4-3 with TRBJ1-2; weak D call: TRBD1 (6 bases). CDR1 and CDR2 (germline): LGHNA, YSLEER. This CDR3 region has 15 residues. V lost 0 bases and J lost 5, with 13 bases in between. CDR3 residues: CASSQEPGAYYGYTF. The CDR3 DNA follows: TGCGCCAGCAGCCAAGAGCCAGGGGCATATTATGGCTACACCTTC.

This clone was counted a few times. This chain joins TRBV27 and TRBJ2-7, with 12 nucleotides matching TRBD2. CDR3 size: 16 residues. J was trimmed by 3 bases and V by 6 bases; bases with no gene match: 9. Looked up from germline, CDR1 is MNHEY and CDR2 is SMNVEV (reference sequence). DNA for the CDR3: TGTGCCAGCAGCATCCTAGCGGGAGGGATCAGCTACGAGCAGTACTTC. Translation gives CASSILAGGISYEQYF.

V is TRBV6-4 and J is TRBJ1-6; D is possibly TRBD1 (5 bases). The CDR3 length is 15 residues. Trimming removed 4 bases at V and 7 bases at J, with 14 bases between. CDR1 is MRHNA and CDR2 is SNTAGT in the germline V gene. The CDR3 loop reads CASSGTRDPNSPLHF. The DNA for the CDR3 is TGTGCCAGCAGTGGCACCCGGGACCCGAATTCACCCCTCCACTTT.

V is TRBV7-2 and J is TRBJ2-1; TRBD2 might be the D (5 bases). CDR3 length equals 12 residues. The V end was cut by 3 bases, the J end by 8 bases, with 8 bases between. CDR1 is SGHTA and CDR2 is FQGNSA in the germline V gene. The CDR3 DNA sequence: TGTGCCAGCAGCTTGATGAGGGATGAGCAGTTCTTC. This encodes CASSLMRDEQFF.

This chain joins TRBV20-1 and TRBJ1-2, with D perhaps matching TRBD1 (6 bases). The CDR3 has 12 residues. V was cut by 5 bases and J by 10 bases, with 17 bases left in between. From germline, CDR1 is DFQATT and CDR2 SNEGSKA (reference sequence). The chain's CDR3 is CSAPQGNYFYTF. The DNA of the CDR3 is TGCAGTGCTCCACAGGGCAACTATTTCTACACCTTC.

As concerns this clone: The identical CDR3 is also encoded by other nucleotide sequences in the sample. The gene calls are TRBV18 and TRBJ2-7; no definite D call. V lost 5 bases and J lost 3, with 5 bases in between. CDR3 length equals 11 residues. Germline V gene data show CDR1 as KGHSH and CDR2 as LQKENI. The CDR3 sequence is CASSSDYEQYF. The DNA of the CDR3 is TGTGCCAGCTCATCCGACTACGAGCAGTACTTC.

This clone was seen just once. The chain carries TRBV11-2 and TRBJ2-1; no definite D call. The CDR3 extends over 13 amino acids. The V gene's germline CDR1 is SGHAT and CDR2 FQNNGV. Between the trimmed V and J ends, which lost 5 bases and 0 bases, there was a span of 5 bases. The CDR3, as DNA: TGTGCCAGCAGCCCTAACTCCTACAATGAGCAGTTCTTC. It codes for CASSPNSYNEQFF.

The chain is built from TRBV5-1 and TRBJ2-7; D call uncertain. The CDR3 length is 15 residues. Germline V gene sequence: CDR1 SGHRS, CDR2 YFSETQ. V lost 0 bases to trimming and J lost 2 bases, with 12 bases between them. The CDR3, as DNA: TGCGCCAGCAGCTTGGCTCTGTCCGGCACCTACGAGCAGTACTTC. Encoded protein: CASSLALSGTYEQYF.

V usage is TRBV11-3 and J usage is TRBJ1-5; weak D call: TRBD1 (5 bases). The CDR3 is made up of 16 amino acids. CDR1 is SGHNT and CDR2 is YENEEA in the germline V gene. Deletions cut 1 base from V and 7 bases from J, with 17 bases between. CDR3 bases: TGTGCCAGCAGCTTAGCAAACGTAGGGGTAAGACAGCCCCAGCATTTT. Translation: CASSLANVGVRQPQHF.

The table lists this clone with many counts. With a much larger clone just one base away, this may be a read error. The sample holds other DNA sequences that translate to the same CDR3. This chain joins TRBV10-1 and TRBJ2-3; D is unresolved. The CDR3 consists of 13 residues. V shed 3 bases and J shed 4 bases, with 8 bases lying between them. Germline values: CDR1 WNHNN, CDR2 SYGVQD (reference sequence). Here the CDR3 DNA reads TGCGCCAGCAGTGACAGTTTCGCAGATACGCAGTATTTT. Translating gives CASSDSFADTQYF.